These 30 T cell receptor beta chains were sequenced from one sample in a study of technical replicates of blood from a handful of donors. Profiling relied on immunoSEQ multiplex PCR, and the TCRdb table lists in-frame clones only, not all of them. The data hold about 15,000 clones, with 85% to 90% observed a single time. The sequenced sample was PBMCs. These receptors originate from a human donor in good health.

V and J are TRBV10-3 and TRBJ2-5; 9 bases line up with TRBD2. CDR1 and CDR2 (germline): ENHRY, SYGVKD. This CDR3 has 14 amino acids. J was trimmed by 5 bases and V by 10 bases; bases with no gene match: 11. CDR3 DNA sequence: TGTGCCACAAGAATAGCGGGAGTAGGGGAGACCCAGTACTTC. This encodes CATRIAGVGETQYF.

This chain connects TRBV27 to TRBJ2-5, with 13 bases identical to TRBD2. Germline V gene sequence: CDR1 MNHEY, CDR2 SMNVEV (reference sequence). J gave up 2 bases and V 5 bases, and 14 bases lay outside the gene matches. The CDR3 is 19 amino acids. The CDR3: CASSGRGGTSGDKQETQYF. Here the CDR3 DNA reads TGTGCCAGCAGTGGCCGGGGGGGGACTAGCGGGGATAAACAAGAGACCCAGTACTTC.

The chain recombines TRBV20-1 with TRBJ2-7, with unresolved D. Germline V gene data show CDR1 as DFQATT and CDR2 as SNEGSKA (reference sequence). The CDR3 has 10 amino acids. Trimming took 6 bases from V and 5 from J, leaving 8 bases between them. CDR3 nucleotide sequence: TGCAGTGCCTACCGGGACGAGCAGTACTTC. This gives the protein CSAYRDEQYF.

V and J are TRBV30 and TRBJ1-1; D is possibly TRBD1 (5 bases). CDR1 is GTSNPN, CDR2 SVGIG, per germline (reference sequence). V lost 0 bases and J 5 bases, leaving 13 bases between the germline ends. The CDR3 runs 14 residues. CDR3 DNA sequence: TGTGCCTGGAGTGTGGTTGGCGGGGGTACTGAAGCTTTCTTT. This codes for CAWSVVGGGTEAFF. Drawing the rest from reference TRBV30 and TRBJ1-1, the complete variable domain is SQTIHQWPATLVQPVGSPLSLECTVEGTSNPNLYWYRQAAGRGLQLLFYSVGIGQISSEVPQNLSASRPQDRQFILSSKKLLLSDSGFYLCAWSVVGGGTEAFFGQGTRLTVV.

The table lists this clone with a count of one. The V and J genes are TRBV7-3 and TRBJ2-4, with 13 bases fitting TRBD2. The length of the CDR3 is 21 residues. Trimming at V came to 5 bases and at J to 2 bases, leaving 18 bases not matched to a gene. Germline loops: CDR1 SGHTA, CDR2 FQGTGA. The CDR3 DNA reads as TGTGCCAGCAGCCCGCAAGGGGGACTAGCGGGAAAAGGGGGAACCAAAAACATTCAGTACTTC. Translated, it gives CASSPQGGLAGKGGTKNIQYF. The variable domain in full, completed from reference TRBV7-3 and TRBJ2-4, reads GAGVSQTPSNKVTEKGKYVELRCDPISGHTALYWYRQSLGQGPEFLIYFQGTGAADDSGLPNDRFFAVRPEGSVSTLKIQRTERGDSAVYLCASSPQGGLAGKGGTKNIQYFGAGTRLSVL.

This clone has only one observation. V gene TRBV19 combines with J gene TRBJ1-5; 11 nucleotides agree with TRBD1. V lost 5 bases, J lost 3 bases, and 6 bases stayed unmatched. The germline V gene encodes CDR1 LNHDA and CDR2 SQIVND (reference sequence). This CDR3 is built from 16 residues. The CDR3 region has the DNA TGTGCCAGTAGTGCTGGGACAGGGGGTAACAATCAGCCCCAGCATTTT. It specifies CASSAGTGGNNQPQHF. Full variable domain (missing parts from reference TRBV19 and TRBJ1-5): DGGITQSPKYLFRKEGQNVTLSCEQNLNHDAMYWYRQDPGQGLRLIYYSQIVNDFQKGDIAEGYSVSREKKESFPLTVTSAQKNPTAFYLCASSAGTGGNNQPQHFGDGTRLSIL.

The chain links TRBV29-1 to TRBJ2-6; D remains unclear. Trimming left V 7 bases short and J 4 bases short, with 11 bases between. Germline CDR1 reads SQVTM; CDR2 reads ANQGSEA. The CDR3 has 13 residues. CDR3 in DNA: TGCAGCGGCGGCGAGGTCGGGGCCAACGTCCTGACTTTC. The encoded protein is CSGGEVGANVLTF.

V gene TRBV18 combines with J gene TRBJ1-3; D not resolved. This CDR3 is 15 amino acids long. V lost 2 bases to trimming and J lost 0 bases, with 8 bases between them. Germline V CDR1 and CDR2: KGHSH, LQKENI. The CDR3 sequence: CASSPNPSSGNTIYF. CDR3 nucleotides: TGTGCCAGCTCACCAAATCCTAGCTCTGGAAACACCATATATTTT.

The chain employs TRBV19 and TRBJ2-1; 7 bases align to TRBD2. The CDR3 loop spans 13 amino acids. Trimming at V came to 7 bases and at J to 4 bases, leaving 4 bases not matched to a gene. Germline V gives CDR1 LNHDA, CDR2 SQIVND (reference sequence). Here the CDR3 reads CASTPGLYNEQFF. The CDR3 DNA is TGTGCCAGTACCCCGGGACTATACAATGAGCAGTTCTTC.

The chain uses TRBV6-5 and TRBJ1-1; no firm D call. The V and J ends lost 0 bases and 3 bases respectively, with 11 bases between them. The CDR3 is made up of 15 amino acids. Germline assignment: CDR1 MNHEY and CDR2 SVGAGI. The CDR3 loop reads CASSYSPGSDTEAFF. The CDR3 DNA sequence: TGTGCCAGCAGTTACTCGCCAGGTTCGGACACTGAAGCTTTCTTT.

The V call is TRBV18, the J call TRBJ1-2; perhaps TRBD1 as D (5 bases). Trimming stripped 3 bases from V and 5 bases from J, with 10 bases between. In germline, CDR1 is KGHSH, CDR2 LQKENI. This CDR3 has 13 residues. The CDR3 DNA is TGTGCCAGCTCACCCGCAGGGTTGTATGGCTACACCTTC. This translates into CASSPAGLYGYTF.

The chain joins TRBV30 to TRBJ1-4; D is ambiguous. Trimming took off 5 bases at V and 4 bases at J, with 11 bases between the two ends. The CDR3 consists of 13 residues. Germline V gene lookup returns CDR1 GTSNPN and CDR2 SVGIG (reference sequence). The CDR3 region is CAWADGNNEKLFF. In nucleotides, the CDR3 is TGTGCCTGGGCGGACGGGAATAATGAAAAACTGTTTTTT.

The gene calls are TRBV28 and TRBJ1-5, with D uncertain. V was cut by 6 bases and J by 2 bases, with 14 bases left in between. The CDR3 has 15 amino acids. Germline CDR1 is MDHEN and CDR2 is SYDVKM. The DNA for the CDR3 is TGTGCCAGCAGCTACCCCGCGATTGGCAATCAGCCCCAGCATTTT. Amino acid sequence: CASSYPAIGNQPQHF.

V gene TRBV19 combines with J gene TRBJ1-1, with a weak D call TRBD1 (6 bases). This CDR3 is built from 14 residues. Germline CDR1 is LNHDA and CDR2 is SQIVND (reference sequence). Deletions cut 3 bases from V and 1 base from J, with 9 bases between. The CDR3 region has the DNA TGTGCCAGTAGTATTGGGGGACAGAACACTGAAGCTTTCTTT. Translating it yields CASSIGGQNTEAFF. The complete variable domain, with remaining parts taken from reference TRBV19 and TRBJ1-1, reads DGGITQSPKYLFRKEGQNVTLSCEQNLNHDAMYWYRQDPGQGLRLIYYSQIVNDFQKGDIAEGYSVSREKKESFPLTVTSAQKNPTAFYLCASSIGGQNTEAFFGQGTRLTVV.

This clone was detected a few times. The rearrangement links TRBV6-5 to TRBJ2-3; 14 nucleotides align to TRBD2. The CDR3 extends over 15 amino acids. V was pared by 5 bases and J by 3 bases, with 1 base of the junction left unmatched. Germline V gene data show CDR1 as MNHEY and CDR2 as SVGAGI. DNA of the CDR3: TGTGCCAGCAGTCGGACTAGCGGGAGGACAGATACGCAGTATTTT. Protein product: CASSRTSGRTDTQYF.

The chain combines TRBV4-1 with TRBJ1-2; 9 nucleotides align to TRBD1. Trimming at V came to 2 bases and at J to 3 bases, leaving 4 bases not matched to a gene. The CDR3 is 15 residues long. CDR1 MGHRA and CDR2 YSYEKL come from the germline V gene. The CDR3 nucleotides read TGCGCCAGCAGCCAACTACAGGGGGCGGACTATGGCTACACCTTC. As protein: CASSQLQGADYGYTF.

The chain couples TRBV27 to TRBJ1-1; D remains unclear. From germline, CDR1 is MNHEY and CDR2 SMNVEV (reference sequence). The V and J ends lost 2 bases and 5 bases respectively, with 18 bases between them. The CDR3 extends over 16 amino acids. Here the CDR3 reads CASSLIIGETRTEAFF. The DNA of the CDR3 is TGTGCCAGCAGTTTAATCATAGGTGAGACAAGGACTGAAGCTTTCTTT.

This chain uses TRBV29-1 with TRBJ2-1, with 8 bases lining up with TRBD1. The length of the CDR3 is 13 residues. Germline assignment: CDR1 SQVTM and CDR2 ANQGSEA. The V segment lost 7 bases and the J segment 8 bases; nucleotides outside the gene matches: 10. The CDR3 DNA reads TGCAGCGGCCGACAGGGGAACGACGATGAGCAGTTCTTC. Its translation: CSGRQGNDDEQFF.

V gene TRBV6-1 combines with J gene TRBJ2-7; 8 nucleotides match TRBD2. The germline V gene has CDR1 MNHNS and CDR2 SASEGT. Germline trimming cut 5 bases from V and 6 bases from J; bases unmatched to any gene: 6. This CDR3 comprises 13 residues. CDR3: CASSLGLDSEQYF. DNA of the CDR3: TGTGCCAGCAGTTTGGGACTAGACAGCGAGCAGTACTTC.

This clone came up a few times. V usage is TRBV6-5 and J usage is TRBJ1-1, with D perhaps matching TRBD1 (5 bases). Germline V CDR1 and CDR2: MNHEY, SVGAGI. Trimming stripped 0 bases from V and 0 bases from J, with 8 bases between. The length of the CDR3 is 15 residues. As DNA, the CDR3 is TGTGCCAGCAGTTACTCCCCGGGGGTGAACACTGAAGCTTTCTTT. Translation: CASSYSPGVNTEAFF.

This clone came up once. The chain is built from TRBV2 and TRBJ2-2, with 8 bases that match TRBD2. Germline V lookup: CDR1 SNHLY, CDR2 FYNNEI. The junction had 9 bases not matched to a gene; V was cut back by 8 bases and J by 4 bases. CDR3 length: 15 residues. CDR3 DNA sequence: TGTGCCAGCGACGGGGGGGGGCGCGCCACCGGGGAGCTGTTTTTT. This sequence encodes CASDGGGRATGELFF.

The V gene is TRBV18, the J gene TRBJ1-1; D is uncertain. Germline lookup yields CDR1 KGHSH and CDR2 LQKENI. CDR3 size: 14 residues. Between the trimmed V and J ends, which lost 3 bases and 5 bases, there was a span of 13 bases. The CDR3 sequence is CASSPGVSRTEAFF. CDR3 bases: TGTGCCAGCTCACCCGGGGTGAGTAGGACTGAAGCTTTCTTT.

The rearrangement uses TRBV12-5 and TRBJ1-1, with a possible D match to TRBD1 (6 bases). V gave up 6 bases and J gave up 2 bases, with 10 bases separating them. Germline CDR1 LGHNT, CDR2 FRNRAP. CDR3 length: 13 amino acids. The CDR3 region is CASGSQGNTEAFF. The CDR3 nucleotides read TGTGCTAGTGGCTCACAGGGCAACACTGAAGCTTTCTTT.

CDR3 bases: TGTGCCAGCAGCTCAATAGCGGGAGGGCCTGTAACCTACGAGCAGTACTTC. Translation gives CASSSIAGGPVTYEQYF. The chain carries TRBV11-2 and TRBJ2-7; the match to TRBD2 covers 11 bases. The CDR3 consists of 17 residues. Per germline, CDR1 SGHAT and CDR2 FQNNGV. The junction had 10 bases not matched to a gene; V was cut back by 4 bases and J by 2 bases.

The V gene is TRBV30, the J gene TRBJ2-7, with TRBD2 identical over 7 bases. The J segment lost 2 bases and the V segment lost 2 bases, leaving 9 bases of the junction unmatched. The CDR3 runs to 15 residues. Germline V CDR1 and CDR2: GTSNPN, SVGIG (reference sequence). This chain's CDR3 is CAWSRAGPAAYEQYF. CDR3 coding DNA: TGTGCCTGGAGTAGAGCGGGACCCGCCGCCTACGAGCAGTACTTC.

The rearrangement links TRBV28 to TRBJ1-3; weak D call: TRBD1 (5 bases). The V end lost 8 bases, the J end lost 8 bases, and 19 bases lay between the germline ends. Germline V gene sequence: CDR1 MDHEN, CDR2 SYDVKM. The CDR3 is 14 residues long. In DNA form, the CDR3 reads TGTGCCAGCGTAACAGGCCGTGATCGGGACACCATATATTTT. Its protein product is CASVTGRDRDTIYF. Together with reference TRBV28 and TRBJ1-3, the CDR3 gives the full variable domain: DVKVTQSSRYLVKRTGEKVFLECVQDMDHENMFWYRQDPGLGLRLIYFSYDVKMKEKGDIPEGYSVSREKKERFSLILESASTNQTSMYLCASVTGRDRDTIYFGEGSWLTVV.

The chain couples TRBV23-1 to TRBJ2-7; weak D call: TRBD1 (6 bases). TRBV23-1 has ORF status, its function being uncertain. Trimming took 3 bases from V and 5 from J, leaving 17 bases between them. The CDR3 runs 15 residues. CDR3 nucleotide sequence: TGCGCCAGCAGTCACTATACAGGGTATACGGACGAGCAGTACTTC. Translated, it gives CASSHYTGYTDEQYF.

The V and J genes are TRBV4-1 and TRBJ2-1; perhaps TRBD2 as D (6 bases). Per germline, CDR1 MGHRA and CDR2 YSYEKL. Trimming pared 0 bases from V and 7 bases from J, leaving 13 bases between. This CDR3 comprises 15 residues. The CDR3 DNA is TGCGCCAGCAGCCAAGATTGGGGGAGGTGGAATGAGCAGTTCTTC. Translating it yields CASSQDWGRWNEQFF.

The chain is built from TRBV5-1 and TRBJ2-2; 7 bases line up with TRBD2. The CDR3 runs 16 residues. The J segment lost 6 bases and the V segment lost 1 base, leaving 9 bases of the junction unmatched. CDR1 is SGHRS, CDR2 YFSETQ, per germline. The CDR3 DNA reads TGCGCCAGCAGCTTGATCGGGGGGAGGTTCGCCGGGGAGCTGTTTTTT. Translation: CASSLIGGRFAGELFF. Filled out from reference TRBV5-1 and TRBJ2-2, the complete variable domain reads KAGVTQTPRYLIKTRGQQVTLSCSPISGHRSVSWYQQTPGQGLQFLFEYFSETQRNKGNFPGRFSGRQFSNSRSEMNVSTLELGDSALYLCASSLIGGRFAGELFFGEGSRLTVL.

CDR3 DNA: TGCGCCAGCAGCCCCGGCCCCGAGCGGGAGGTTGAGACCCAGTACTTC. Translation gives CASSPGPEREVETQYF. This chain links TRBV5-1 with TRBJ2-5; TRBD2 matches 9 bases. This CDR3 is 16 amino acids long. Germline CDR1 is SGHRS and CDR2 is YFSETQ. V trimming: 4 bases; J trimming: 5 bases; junction bases outside the gene matches: 12.